Below, 11 T cell receptor beta chains from the same sample are listed, as sequenced in a study of blood T cell repertoires in COVID-19. Produced via immunoSEQ multiplex PCR; TCRdb's table is partial and in-frame only. This table has approximately 200,000 clones, around 80% appearing once. Material for sequencing was PBMCs or T cells enriched from blood (not recorded which). These receptors were obtained from a man between 60 and 70 years old who had recovered from COVID-19.

V usage is TRBV5-8 and J usage is TRBJ2-5, with D possibly TRBD2 on 5 matching bases. The CDR3 is made up of 14 amino acids. Germline assignment: CDR1 SGHTS and CDR2 YDEGEE. Trimming removed 0 bases from V and 7 bases from J, with 13 bases in between. DNA of the CDR3: TGTGCCAGCAGCTTGGGGCTCGGGGTCTTGACCCAGTACTTC. Translating gives CASSLGLGVLTQYF. Full variable domain (missing parts from reference TRBV5-8 and TRBJ2-5): EAGVTQSPTHLIKTRGQQATLRCSPISGHTSVYWYQQALGLGLQFLLWYDEGEERNRGNFPPRFSGRQFPNYSSELNVNALELEDSALYLCASSLGLGVLTQYFGPGTRLLVL.

The chain has TRBV4-2 and TRBJ2-7, with D perhaps matching TRBD2 (6 bases). Germline V gene lookup returns CDR1 LGHNA and CDR2 YNFKEQ. CDR3 length: 13 residues. Trimming took off 4 bases at V and 6 bases at J, with 13 bases between the two ends. The CDR3 loop is CASSPRPGAEQYF. The CDR3 nucleotides read TGTGCCAGCAGCCCTCGCCCGGGAGCCGAGCAGTACTTC.

V is TRBV10-3 and J is TRBJ1-5; 7 bases match TRBD1. V trimming: 3 bases; J trimming: 1 base; junction bases outside the gene matches: 6. Germline V gene data show CDR1 as ENHRY and CDR2 as SYGVKD. This CDR3 is 16 amino acids long. The CDR3 loop is CAISDSPGQSNQPQHF. The CDR3 coding sequence is TGTGCCATCAGTGATTCCCCGGGACAGAGCAATCAGCCCCAGCATTTT.

The J gene is TRBJ2-7, the V gene TRBV11-3; 9 bases are shared with TRBD1. The CDR3 is 14 amino acids. V lost 6 bases, J lost 2 bases, and 5 bases stayed unmatched. Germline V gives CDR1 SGHNT, CDR2 YENEEA. The CDR3 reads CASRPQGAPYEQYF. DNA for the CDR3: TGTGCCAGCAGACCACAGGGGGCTCCCTACGAGCAGTACTTC.

The rearrangement uses TRBV4-3 and TRBJ2-1, with 10 bases aligning to TRBD2. The CDR3 spans 15 residues. From germline, CDR1 is LGHNA and CDR2 YSLEER. The J segment lost 4 bases and the V segment lost 0 bases, leaving 0 bases of the junction unmatched. In nucleotides, the CDR3 is TGCGCCAGCAGCCAAGAGGGACTAGCGTACAATGAGCAGTTCTTC. It yields the protein CASSQEGLAYNEQFF.

This clone has only a few counts. The chain recombines TRBV5-5 with TRBJ1-5, with 7 nucleotides matching TRBD1. Germline V lookup: CDR1 SGHKS, CDR2 YYEKEE (reference sequence). V dropped 1 base and J dropped 3; count of bases not matched to a gene: 4. This CDR3 spans 15 amino acids. The CDR3 is CASSLRDRNNQPQHF. The CDR3, as DNA: TGTGCCAGCAGCTTGAGGGACAGAAACAATCAGCCCCAGCATTTT.

The chain uses TRBV7-2 and TRBJ2-3; 12 bases fit TRBD2. The CDR3 length is 15 residues. The germline gives CDR1 SGHTA, CDR2 FQGNSA. J gave up 8 bases and V 7 bases, and 10 bases lay outside the gene matches. The DNA of the CDR3 is TGTGCCAGCACCCTAGCCCTAGCGGGGGGGCGTACGCAGTATTTT. This gives the protein CASTLALAGGRTQYF.

The CDR3 sequence: CAFTGATNYGYTF. The CDR3 region has the DNA TGTGCCTTTACAGGGGCAACAAACTATGGCTACACCTTC. This rearrangement joins TRBV30 to TRBJ1-2; TRBD1 agrees at 7 bases. The CDR3 is made up of 13 amino acids. CDR1 GTSNPN and CDR2 SVGIG come from the germline V gene (reference sequence). V was clipped by 7 bases and J by 2 bases; unmatched bases: 7.

V gene TRBV2 combines with J gene TRBJ1-6, with D unclear. The CDR3 extends over 14 amino acids. Looked up from germline, CDR1 is SNHLY and CDR2 is FYNNEI. Deletions cut 10 bases from V and 6 bases from J, with 16 bases between. CDR3 DNA: TGTGCCACCTCTCTAGCAGGTCTTAATTCACCCCTCCACTTT. It encodes CATSLAGLNSPLHF.

This chain links TRBV4-3 with TRBJ1-6; unclear D gene. Deletions cut 4 bases from V and 3 bases from J, with 19 bases between. The germline CDR1 and CDR2 sequences are LGHNA and YSLEER. CDR3 length: 18 amino acids. CDR3 region: CASSPTPWRVGYNSPLHF. The CDR3 DNA is TGCGCCAGCAGCCCTACCCCTTGGAGAGTAGGCTATAATTCACCCCTCCACTTT.

The chain carries TRBV7-9 and TRBJ2-5, with unresolved D. Between the trimmed V and J ends, which lost 1 base and 5 bases, there was a span of 11 bases. There are 14 residues in the CDR3. Germline V gene data show CDR1 as SEHNR and CDR2 as FQNEAQ (reference sequence). CDR3 in amino acids: CASSLGTYDETQYF. The DNA for the CDR3 is TGTGCCAGCAGCTTAGGCACCTACGATGAGACCCAGTACTTC.